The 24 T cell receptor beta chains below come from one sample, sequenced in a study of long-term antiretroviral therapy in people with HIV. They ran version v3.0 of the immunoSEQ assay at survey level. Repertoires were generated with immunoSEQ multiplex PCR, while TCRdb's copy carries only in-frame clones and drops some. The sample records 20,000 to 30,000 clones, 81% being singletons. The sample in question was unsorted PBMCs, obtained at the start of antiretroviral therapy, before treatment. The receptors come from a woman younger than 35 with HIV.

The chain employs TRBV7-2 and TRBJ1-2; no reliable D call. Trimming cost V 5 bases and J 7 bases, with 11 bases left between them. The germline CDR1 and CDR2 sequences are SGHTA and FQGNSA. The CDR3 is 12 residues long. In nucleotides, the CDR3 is TGTGCCAGCAGCCCAAGTATCGGTGGCTACACCTTC. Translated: CASSPSIGGYTF.

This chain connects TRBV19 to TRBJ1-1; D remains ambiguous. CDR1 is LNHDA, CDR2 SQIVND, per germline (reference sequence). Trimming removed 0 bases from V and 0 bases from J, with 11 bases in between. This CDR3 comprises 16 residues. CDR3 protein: CASSIDRETMNTEAFF. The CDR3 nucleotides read TGTGCCAGTAGTATAGATCGAGAGACTATGAACACTGAAGCTTTCTTT.

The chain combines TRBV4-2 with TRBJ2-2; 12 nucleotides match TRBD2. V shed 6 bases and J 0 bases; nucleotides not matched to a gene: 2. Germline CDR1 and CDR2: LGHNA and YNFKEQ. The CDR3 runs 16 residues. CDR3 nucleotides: TGTGCCAGCAGACCTAGCGGGAGGGCGAACACCGGGGAGCTGTTTTTT. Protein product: CASRPSGRANTGELFF.

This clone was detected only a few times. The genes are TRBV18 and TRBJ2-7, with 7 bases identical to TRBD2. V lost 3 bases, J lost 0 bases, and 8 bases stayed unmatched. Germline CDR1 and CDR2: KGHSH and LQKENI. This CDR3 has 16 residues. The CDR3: CASSPYDRDYSYEQYF. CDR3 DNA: TGTGCCAGCTCACCGTATGACCGGGACTACTCCTACGAGCAGTACTTC.

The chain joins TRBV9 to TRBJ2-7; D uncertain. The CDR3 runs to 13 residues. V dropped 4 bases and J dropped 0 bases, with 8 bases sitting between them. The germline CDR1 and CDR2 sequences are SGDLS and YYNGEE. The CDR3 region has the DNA TGTGCCAGCAGCCCTCTGAGCTCCTACGAGCAGTACTTC. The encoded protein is CASSPLSSYEQYF. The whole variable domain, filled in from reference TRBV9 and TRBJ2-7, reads DSGVTQTPKHLITATGQRVTLRCSPRSGDLSVYWYQQSLDQGLQFLIQYYNGEERAKGNILERFSAQQFPDLHSELNLSSLELGDSALYFCASSPLSSYEQYFGPGTRLTVT.

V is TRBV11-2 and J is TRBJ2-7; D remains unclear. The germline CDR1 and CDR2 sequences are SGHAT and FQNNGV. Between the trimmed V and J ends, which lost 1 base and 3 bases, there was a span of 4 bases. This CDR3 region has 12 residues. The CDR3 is CASSLAGYEQYF. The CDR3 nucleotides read TGTGCCAGCAGCTTAGCAGGCTACGAGCAGTACTTC.

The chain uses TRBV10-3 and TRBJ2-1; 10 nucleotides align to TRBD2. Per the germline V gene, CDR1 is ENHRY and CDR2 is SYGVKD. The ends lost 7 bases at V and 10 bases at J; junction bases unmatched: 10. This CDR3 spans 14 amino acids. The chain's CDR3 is CAIMASGSGEEQFF. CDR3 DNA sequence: TGTGCCATCATGGCTAGCGGGAGTGGTGAGGAGCAGTTCTTC.

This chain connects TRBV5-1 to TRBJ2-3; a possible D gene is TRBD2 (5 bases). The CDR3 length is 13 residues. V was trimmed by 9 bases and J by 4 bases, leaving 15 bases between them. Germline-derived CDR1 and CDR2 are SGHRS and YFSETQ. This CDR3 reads CATSGAEADTQYF. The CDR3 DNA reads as TGCGCCACCTCAGGTGCGGAGGCAGATACGCAGTATTTT.

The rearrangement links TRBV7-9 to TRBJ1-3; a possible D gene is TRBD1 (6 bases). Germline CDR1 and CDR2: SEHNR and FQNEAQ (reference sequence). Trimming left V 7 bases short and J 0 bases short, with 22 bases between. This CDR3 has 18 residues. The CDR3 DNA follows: TGTGCCAGCACCACAGGGCTGGGTATTCAAAACTCTGGAAACACCATATATTTT. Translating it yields CASTTGLGIQNSGNTIYF. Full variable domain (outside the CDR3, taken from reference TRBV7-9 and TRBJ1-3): DTGVSQNPRHKITKRGQNVTFRCDPISEHNRLYWYRQTLGQGPEFLTYFQNEAQLEKSRLLSDRFSAERPKGSFSTLEIQRTEQGDSAMYLCASTTGLGIQNSGNTIYFGEGSWLTVV.

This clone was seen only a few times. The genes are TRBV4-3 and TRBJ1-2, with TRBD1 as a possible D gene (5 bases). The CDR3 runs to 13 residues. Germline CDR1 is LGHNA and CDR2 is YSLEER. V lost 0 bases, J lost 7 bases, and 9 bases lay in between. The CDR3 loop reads CASSQDRGVGYTF. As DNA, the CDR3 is TGCGCCAGCAGCCAAGATCGGGGGGTTGGCTACACCTTC.

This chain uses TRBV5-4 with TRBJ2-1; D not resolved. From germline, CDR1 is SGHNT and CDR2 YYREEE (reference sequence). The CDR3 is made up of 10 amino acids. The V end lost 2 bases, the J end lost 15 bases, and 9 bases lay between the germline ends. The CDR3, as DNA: TGTGCCAGCAGCTTTTGGCGTGGGTTCTTC. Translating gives CASSFWRGFF.

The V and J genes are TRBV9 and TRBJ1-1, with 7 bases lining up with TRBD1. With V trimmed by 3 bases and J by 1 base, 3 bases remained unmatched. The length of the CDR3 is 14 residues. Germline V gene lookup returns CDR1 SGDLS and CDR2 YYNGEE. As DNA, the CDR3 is TGTGCCAGCAGCGGGGGGACAGAGAACACTGAAGCTTTCTTT. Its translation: CASSGGTENTEAFF.

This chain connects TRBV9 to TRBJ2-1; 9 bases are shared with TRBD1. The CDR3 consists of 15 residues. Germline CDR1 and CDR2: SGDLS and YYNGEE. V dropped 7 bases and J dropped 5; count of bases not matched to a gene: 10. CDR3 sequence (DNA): TGTGCCAGCGGATCCGGGACAGGGAGTCACAATGAGCAGTTCTTC. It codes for CASGSGTGSHNEQFF.

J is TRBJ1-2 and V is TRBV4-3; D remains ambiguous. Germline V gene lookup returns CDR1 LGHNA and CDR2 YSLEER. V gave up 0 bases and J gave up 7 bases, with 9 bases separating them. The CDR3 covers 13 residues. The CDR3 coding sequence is TGCGCCAGCAGCCAAGATTTACAGTTTGGCTACACCTTC. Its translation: CASSQDLQFGYTF.

DNA for the CDR3: TGTGCCAGCAGCGTAGCCGACACTGAAGCTTTCTTT. Translation: CASSVADTEAFF. The chain employs TRBV9 and TRBJ1-1; D ambiguous. Germline V gene data show CDR1 as SGDLS and CDR2 as YYNGEE. Trimming removed 0 bases from V and 3 bases from J, with 3 bases in between. This CDR3 is built from 12 residues.

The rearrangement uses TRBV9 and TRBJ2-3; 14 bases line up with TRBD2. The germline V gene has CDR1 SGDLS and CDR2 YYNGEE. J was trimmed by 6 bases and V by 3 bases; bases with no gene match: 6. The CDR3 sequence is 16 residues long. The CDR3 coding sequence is TGTGCCAGCAGCGCAGGGACTAGCGGGAGACGGGATACGCAGTATTTT. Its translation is CASSAGTSGRRDTQYF.

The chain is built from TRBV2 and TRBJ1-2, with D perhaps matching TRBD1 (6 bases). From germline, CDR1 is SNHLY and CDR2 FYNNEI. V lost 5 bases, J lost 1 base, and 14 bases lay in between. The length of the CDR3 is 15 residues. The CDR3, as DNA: TGTGCCAGCAGTCAGGACAGCTTTAGTAACTATGGCTACACCTTC. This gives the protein CASSQDSFSNYGYTF.

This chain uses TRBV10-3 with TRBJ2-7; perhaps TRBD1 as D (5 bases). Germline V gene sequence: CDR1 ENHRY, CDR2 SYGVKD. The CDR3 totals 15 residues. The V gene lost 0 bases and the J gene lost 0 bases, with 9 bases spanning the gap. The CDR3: CAISESGQVSYEQYF. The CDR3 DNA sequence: TGTGCCATCAGTGAGTCGGGGCAGGTCTCCTACGAGCAGTACTTC.

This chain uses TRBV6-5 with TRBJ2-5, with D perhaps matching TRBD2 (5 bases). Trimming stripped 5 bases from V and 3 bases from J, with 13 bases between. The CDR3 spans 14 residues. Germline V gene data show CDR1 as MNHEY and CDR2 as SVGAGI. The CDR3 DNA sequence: TGTGCCAGCAGTCTCACTAGAGCAGAAGAGACCCAGTACTTC. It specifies CASSLTRAEETQYF.

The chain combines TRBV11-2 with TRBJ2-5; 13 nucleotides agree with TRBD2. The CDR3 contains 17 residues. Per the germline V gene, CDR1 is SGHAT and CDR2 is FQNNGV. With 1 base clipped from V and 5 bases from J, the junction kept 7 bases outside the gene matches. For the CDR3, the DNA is TGTGCCAGCAGCTTAGTCCAGACTAGCGGGAGGAGGGAGACCCAGTACTTC. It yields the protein CASSLVQTSGRRETQYF.

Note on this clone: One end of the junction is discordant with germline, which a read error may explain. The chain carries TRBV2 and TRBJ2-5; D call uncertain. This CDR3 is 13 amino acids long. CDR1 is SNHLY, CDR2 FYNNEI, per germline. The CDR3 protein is CASRRSSQGTQYF. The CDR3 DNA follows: TGTGCCAGCAGGAGGTCCTCCCAAGGGACCCAGTACTTC.

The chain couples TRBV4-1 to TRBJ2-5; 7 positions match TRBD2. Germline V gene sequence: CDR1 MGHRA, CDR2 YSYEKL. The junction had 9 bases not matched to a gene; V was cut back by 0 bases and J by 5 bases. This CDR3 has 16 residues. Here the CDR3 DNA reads TGCGCCAGCAGCCAAGATGGGGGGGTCTACAAGGAGACCCAGTACTTC. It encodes CASSQDGGVYKETQYF.

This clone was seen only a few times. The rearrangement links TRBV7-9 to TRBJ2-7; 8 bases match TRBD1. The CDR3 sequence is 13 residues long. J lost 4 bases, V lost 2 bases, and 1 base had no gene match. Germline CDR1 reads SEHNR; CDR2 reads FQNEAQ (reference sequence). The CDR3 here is CASSLYRGYEQYF. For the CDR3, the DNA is TGTGCCAGCAGCTTATACAGGGGGTACGAGCAGTACTTC. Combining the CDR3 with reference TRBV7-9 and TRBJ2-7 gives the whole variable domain DTGVSQNPRHKITKRGQNVTFRCDPISEHNRLYWYRQTLGQGPEFLTYFQNEAQLEKSRLLSDRFSAERPKGSFSTLEIQRTEQGDSAMYLCASSLYRGYEQYFGPGTRLTVT.

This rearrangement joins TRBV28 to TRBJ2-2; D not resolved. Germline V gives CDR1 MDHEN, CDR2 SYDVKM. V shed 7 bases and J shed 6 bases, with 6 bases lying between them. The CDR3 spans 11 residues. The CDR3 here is CASTLAGELFF. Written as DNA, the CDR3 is TGTGCCAGCACCTTGGCCGGGGAGCTGTTTTTT.